Below are 28 T cell receptor beta chains sequenced from a single sample in a study of PD-L1 blockade in urothelial cancer. This table comes from immunoSEQ multiplex PCR, and its TCRdb copy is limited to in-frame clones, with some not included. The profile shows some 25,000 clones, 80% to 90% of them singletons. Source: PBMCs, taken around atezolizumab (anti-PD-L1) treatment. The receptors were sampled from a man between 60 and 75 years old with urothelial cancer.

The chain has TRBV18 and TRBJ1-2, with 8 bases lining up with TRBD1. V shed 3 bases, J shed 7 bases, and the junction held 10 bases outside the gene matches. From germline, CDR1 is KGHSH and CDR2 LQKENI. This CDR3 is 15 amino acids long. CDR3 sequence (DNA): TGTGCCAGCTCACCCTCCGGACAGGGAGGTGGTGGCTACACCTTC. It yields the protein CASSPSGQGGGGYTF.

V is TRBV2 and J is TRBJ2-7; 7 nucleotides match TRBD2. Germline CDR1 SNHLY, CDR2 FYNNEI. V lost 4 bases and J lost 2; bases outside the gene matches: 5. The CDR3 is 14 amino acids. CDR3 bases: TGTGCCAGCAGTGGCGGGAGTGTCGCCTACGAGCAGTACTTC. Its translation is CASSGGSVAYEQYF. Full variable domain (remainder filled in from reference TRBV2 and TRBJ2-7): EPEVTQTPSHQVTQMGQEVILRCVPISNHLYFYWYRQILGQKVEFLVSFYNNEISEKSEIFDDQFSVERPDGSNFTLKIRSTKLEDSAMYFCASSGGSVAYEQYFGPGTRLTVT.

The chain is built from TRBV27 and TRBJ2-1; possible D gene TRBD2, 5 bases. CDR3 length equals 16 residues. Germline assignment: CDR1 MNHEY and CDR2 SMNVEV (reference sequence). Trimming pared 0 bases from V and 0 bases from J, leaving 9 bases between. CDR3 sequence: CASSLSPGSSYNEQFF. In DNA form, the CDR3 reads TGTGCCAGCAGTTTATCTCCGGGGAGCTCCTACAATGAGCAGTTCTTC.

This chain joins TRBV21-1 and TRBJ2-7; the table names TRBD1, a call not compared with the DNA. TRBV21-1 is described as a pseudogene. This CDR3 has 14 amino acids. The CDR3 region has the DNA TGTGCCAGCAGCCGAACAGGGTGGCCGTACGAGCAGTACTTC. Amino acid sequence: CASSRTGWPYEQYF.

The chain recombines TRBV30 with TRBJ1-1; 7 bases align to TRBD1. Trimming at V came to 2 bases and at J to 3 bases, leaving 6 bases not matched to a gene. Germline-derived CDR1 and CDR2 are GTSNPN and SVGIG (reference sequence). This CDR3 spans 14 amino acids. The CDR3 bases are TGTGCCTGGAGTTCACCAGGGGGGTACACTGAAGCTTTCTTT. This encodes CAWSSPGGYTEAFF.

The rearrangement joins TRBV4-2 to TRBJ2-3; possible D gene TRBD2, 5 bases. The V and J ends lost 0 bases and 0 bases respectively, with 10 bases between them. CDR1 is LGHNA and CDR2 is YNFKEQ in the germline V gene. The CDR3 consists of 16 residues. DNA for the CDR3: TGTGCCAGCAGCCAAGATTACGCGGGTAGCACAGATACGCAGTATTTT. Translation: CASSQDYAGSTDTQYF.

V is TRBV10-1 and J is TRBJ2-1; possible D gene TRBD2, 5 bases. The V end lost 0 bases, the J end lost 6 bases, and 15 bases lay between the germline ends. The germline CDR1 and CDR2 sequences are WNHNN and SYGVQD (reference sequence). CDR3 length: 16 residues. For the CDR3, the DNA is TGCGCCAGCAGTGAGTCGAAATCCGGGAAGGGCAATGAGCAGTTCTTC. Its protein product is CASSESKSGKGNEQFF.

The chain uses TRBV5-1 and TRBJ2-5; 7 positions agree with TRBD2. Trimming took 4 bases from V and 4 from J; bases not matched to a gene: 4. The germline V gene has CDR1 SGHRS and CDR2 YFSETQ. The CDR3 runs to 13 residues. The CDR3 reads CASSQLAGETQYF. CDR3 sequence (DNA): TGCGCCAGCAGCCAATTAGCGGGAGAGACCCAGTACTTC.

The chain links TRBV7-9 to TRBJ1-2; TRBD1 matches 11 bases. Germline trimming cut 4 bases from V and 5 bases from J; bases unmatched to any gene: 6. In germline, CDR1 is SEHNR, CDR2 FQNEAQ (reference sequence). The CDR3 spans 15 residues. CDR3 DNA: TGTGCCAGCAGCTCCGGACAGGGGGCGCGGTATGGCTACACCTTC. Its protein is CASSSGQGARYGYTF.

The chain carries TRBV27 and TRBJ2-7, with TRBD2 matching 8 bases. CDR1 is MNHEY, CDR2 SMNVEV, per germline (reference sequence). CDR3 length: 14 amino acids. V lost 6 bases to trimming and J lost 1 base; unmatched junction nucleotides: 5. As DNA, the CDR3 is TGTGCCAGCAGCACCGGGACTAGATCCTACGAGCAGTACTTC. It specifies CASSTGTRSYEQYF.

The genes are TRBV7-2 and TRBJ2-5; D uncertain. Trimming took off 6 bases at V and 6 bases at J, with 8 bases between the two ends. CDR3 length equals 11 residues. Germline V gene sequence: CDR1 SGHTA, CDR2 FQGNSA. CDR3 protein: CASRFLQTQYF. The CDR3 DNA reads as TGTGCCAGCAGGTTCCTCCAGACCCAGTACTTC.

The genes are TRBV19 and TRBJ1-1; 8 bases line up with TRBD1. The CDR3 totals 13 residues. V gave up 5 bases and J gave up 7 bases; unmatched junction bases: 6. Germline CDR1 LNHDA, CDR2 SQIVND (reference sequence). CDR3 in DNA: TGTGCCAGTAGTGATGTACAGGGGGTTGAAGCTTTCTTT. This sequence encodes CASSDVQGVEAFF.

The chain joins TRBV18 to TRBJ1-4, with 10 positions matching TRBD1. V was pared by 5 bases and J by 8 bases, with 5 bases of the junction left unmatched. The CDR3 runs 14 residues. Per germline, CDR1 KGHSH and CDR2 LQKENI. The CDR3 region is CASSRGQGIEKLFF. CDR3 in DNA: TGTGCCAGCTCAAGGGGACAGGGGATCGAAAAACTGTTTTTT.

The V call is TRBV15, the J call TRBJ2-1; TRBD2 matches 8 bases. The CDR3 has 17 amino acids. Germline V lookup: CDR1 LNHNV, CDR2 YYDKDF (reference sequence). V shed 5 bases and J 3 bases; nucleotides not matched to a gene: 12. The CDR3 reads CATSGELERGGYNEQFF. DNA of the CDR3: TGTGCCACCAGCGGCGAGCTGGAACGGGGGGGCTACAATGAGCAGTTCTTC.

This clone has more than one count but fewer than ten. The rearrangement links TRBV28 to TRBJ1-2; 9 bases line up with TRBD1. The CDR3 runs 14 residues. Germline loops: CDR1 MDHEN, CDR2 SYDVKM. J was trimmed by 5 bases and V by 6 bases; bases with no gene match: 7. This CDR3 is CASRLEGTGYGYTF. The CDR3 nucleotides are TGTGCCAGCAGACTAGAAGGGACAGGGTATGGCTACACCTTC.

This clone was detected once. CDR3 nucleotides: TGTGCCAGCAGAAATTCAGGGGACACTGAAGCTTTCTTT. This gives the protein CASRNSGDTEAFF. The V call is TRBV6-6, the J call TRBJ1-1, with a tentative D call TRBD1 (6 bases). Deletions cut 6 bases from V and 3 bases from J, with 11 bases between. The CDR3 contains 13 residues. Per the germline V gene, CDR1 is MNHNY and CDR2 is SVGAGI (reference sequence).

The rearrangement links TRBV25-1 to TRBJ2-7; D perhaps matches TRBD1 (5 bases). This CDR3 region has 15 residues. Trimming cost V 0 bases and J 3 bases, with 12 bases left between them. Germline V lookup: CDR1 MGHDK, CDR2 SYGVNS. CDR3 DNA sequence: TGTGCCAGCAGTGAATATTCAGGGTCGGGCTACGAGCAGTACTTC. Its translation is CASSEYSGSGYEQYF.

This chain connects TRBV2 to TRBJ1-1; D possibly corresponds to TRBD1 (6 bases). The V gene's germline CDR1 is SNHLY and CDR2 FYNNEI. With 4 bases removed from V and 1 base from J, the gap between germline ends came to 10 bases. The CDR3 is 14 residues long. The CDR3: CASSVNRENTEAFF. The CDR3 DNA sequence: TGTGCCAGCAGTGTAAACAGGGAGAACACTGAAGCTTTCTTT. The complete variable domain, with remaining parts taken from reference TRBV2 and TRBJ1-1, reads EPEVTQTPSHQVTQMGQEVILRCVPISNHLYFYWYRQILGQKVEFLVSFYNNEISEKSEIFDDQFSVERPDGSNFTLKIRSTKLEDSAMYFCASSVNRENTEAFFGQGTRLTVV.

The chain carries TRBV30 and TRBJ2-7; 7 nucleotides match TRBD1. The J segment lost 4 bases and the V segment lost 7 bases, leaving 7 bases of the junction unmatched. Germline V CDR1 and CDR2: GTSNPN, SVGIG (reference sequence). This CDR3 has 12 residues. The CDR3 DNA sequence: TGTGCCTCCAAGGGGGCCTCATACGAGCAGTACTTC. This gives the protein CASKGASYEQYF.

The rearrangement joins TRBV11-1 to TRBJ2-7; weak D call: TRBD1 (5 bases). V was trimmed by 2 bases and J by 3 bases, leaving 14 bases between them. This CDR3 is built from 15 residues. Germline lookup yields CDR1 SGHAT and CDR2 FQDESV (reference sequence). The CDR3 DNA reads as TGTGCCAGCAGCTTAAATCCAGGGCGGATCTACGAGCAGTACTTC. Protein sequence: CASSLNPGRIYEQYF.

The chain has TRBV30 and TRBJ2-2, with TRBD1 identical over 8 bases. Germline CDR1 and CDR2: GTSNPN and SVGIG (reference sequence). This CDR3 has 16 amino acids. With 0 bases clipped from V and 6 bases from J, the junction kept 9 bases outside the gene matches. CDR3 coding DNA: TGTGCCTGGAGTGTTGCCGACAGGGGTGTTTCCGGGGAGCTGTTTTTT. It codes for CAWSVADRGVSGELFF.

The chain combines TRBV30 with TRBJ2-5; D is possibly TRBD1 (5 bases). V shed 8 bases and J shed 2 bases, with 9 bases lying between them. The CDR3 sequence is 11 residues long. The germline CDR1 and CDR2 sequences are GTSNPN and SVGIG (reference sequence). The CDR3 nucleotides read TGTGCCGGGGCTCAGCAAGAGACCCAGTACTTC. Protein: CAGAQQETQYF.

The chain uses TRBV7-3 and TRBJ2-5; TRBD2 matches at 8 bases. The J segment lost 4 bases and the V segment lost 4 bases, leaving 8 bases of the junction unmatched. Per germline, CDR1 SGHTA and CDR2 FQGTGA. This CDR3 is built from 15 residues. CDR3 in amino acids: CASSWTGGARETQYF. As DNA, the CDR3 is TGTGCCAGCAGCTGGACCGGGGGGGCTAGAGAGACCCAGTACTTC.

V gene TRBV30 combines with J gene TRBJ1-2, with TRBD1 matching over 9 bases. This CDR3 has 13 residues. Germline V gene sequence: CDR1 GTSNPN, CDR2 SVGIG (reference sequence). Losses at the gene ends were 2 bases for V and 8 bases for J; bases not matched to a gene: 6. CDR3 in amino acids: CAWSTGGAGGYTF. CDR3 bases: TGTGCCTGGAGTACAGGGGGCGCGGGAGGCTACACCTTC.

This chain connects TRBV30 to TRBJ2-7, with 8 bases fitting TRBD1. V lost 5 bases, J lost 2 bases, and 2 bases stayed unmatched. This CDR3 is 12 amino acids long. From germline, CDR1 is GTSNPN and CDR2 SVGIG (reference sequence). CDR3 residues: CAWGQGTYEQYF. CDR3 sequence (DNA): TGTGCCTGGGGACAGGGAACCTACGAGCAGTACTTC.

The rearrangement links TRBV28 to TRBJ2-5; tentatively, D is TRBD1 (7 bases). Trimming took 4 bases from V and 4 from J, leaving 10 bases between them. CDR1 is MDHEN and CDR2 is SYDVKM in the germline V gene. This CDR3 is built from 13 residues. The DNA of the CDR3 is TGTGCCAGCAGTTCGCAGGGGGGAGAGACCCAGTACTTC. This codes for CASSSQGGETQYF.

The rearrangement uses TRBV18 and TRBJ2-7, with TRBD1 as a possible D gene (6 bases). The CDR3 covers 12 residues. Looked up from germline, CDR1 is KGHSH and CDR2 is LQKENI. V lost 6 bases to trimming and J lost 5 bases, with 11 bases between them. The CDR3 spells CASSFSGDEQYF. The CDR3 DNA follows: TGTGCCAGCTCGTTTTCAGGGGACGAGCAGTACTTC.

The chain recombines TRBV6-1 with TRBJ2-7, with TRBD1 as a possible D gene (5 bases). Trimming shortened V by 7 bases and J by 1 base, and 14 bases separated the two germline ends. Looked up from germline, CDR1 is MNHNS and CDR2 is SASEGT. The CDR3 is 14 amino acids. The CDR3 nucleotides are TGTGCCAGCACCATAGGGGCAGCTTCCTACGAGCAGTACTTC. Amino acids: CASTIGAASYEQYF.